The next 30 T cell receptor beta chains were all read from a single sample in a study of CD8+CD57+ T cells in acquired aplastic anemia. Genomic DNA, serving as template, underwent TCR beta VDJ and CDR3 profiling. TCRdb fed the reads into MiXCR, producing one record per CDR3 protein. The table shows about 110,000 distinct CDR3 sequences, with 40% to 65% occurring only once. Sequenced input: sorted CD4+, CD8+, or CD8+CD57+ T cells (not recorded which) from PBMCs. The receptors originated from a human donor in good health, serving as a control.

This chain joins TRBV4-1 and TRBJ2-7; 7 nucleotides align to TRBD2. This CDR3 has 15 amino acids. Germline trimming cut 1 base from V and 2 bases from J; bases unmatched to any gene: 5. The germline gives CDR1 MGHRA, CDR2 YSYEKL. CDR3 nucleotides: TGCGCCAGCAGCCAAGTCCCAGCGGGGACCTACGAGCAGTACTTC. Translation gives CASSQVPAGTYEQYF.

The chain joins TRBV20-1 to TRBJ2-7, with 7 bases fitting TRBD2. The V and J ends lost 2 bases and 7 bases, in that order; junction bases with no gene match: 5. Germline CDR1 is DFQATT and CDR2 is SNEGSKA (reference sequence). This CDR3 has 12 amino acids. The CDR3 sequence is CSARRQAGEQYF. Written as DNA, the CDR3 is TGCAGTGCTAGACGTCAAGCGGGGGAGCAGTACTTC.

This clonotype was recorded at least ten times. The V call is TRBV6-2 or TRBV6-3, the J call TRBJ1-2, with unresolved D. Germline-derived CDR1 and CDR2 are MNHEY and SVGEGT. V was pared by 6 bases and J by 8 bases, with 16 bases between. The CDR3 consists of 13 residues. The CDR3 region is CASSGTSVDGYTF. The CDR3 nucleotides are TGTGCCAGCAGCGGCACATCGGTGGACGGCTACACCTTC.

The J gene is TRBJ1-2, the V gene TRBV20-1, with 12 bases lining up with TRBD1. V gave up 0 bases and J gave up 8 bases; unmatched junction bases: 10. This CDR3 is built from 16 residues. The V gene's germline CDR1 is DFQATT and CDR2 SNEGSKA (reference sequence). CDR3 sequence: CSARDPGTGGLGGYTF. The CDR3 region has the DNA TGCAGTGCTAGAGATCCAGGGACAGGGGGCTTGGGAGGCTACACCTTC.

The sample holds many counts of this clonotype. The J gene is TRBJ2-7, the V gene TRBV15; 10 positions agree with TRBD1. V lost 4 bases and J lost 4; bases outside the gene matches: 7. The length of the CDR3 is 15 residues. Germline assignment: CDR1 LNHNV and CDR2 YYDKDF (reference sequence). CDR3 protein: CATSTPGTGVYEQYF. The CDR3 DNA sequence: TGTGCCACCAGCACCCCCGGGACAGGGGTGTACGAGCAGTACTTC.

The sample holds a few counts of this clonotype. The chain has TRBV24-1 and TRBJ1-6; D uncertain. Deletions cut 4 bases from V and 15 bases from J, with 12 bases between. Looked up from germline, CDR1 is KGHDR and CDR2 is SFDVKD. CDR3 length: 12 amino acids. CDR3: CATSESNRGLHF. CDR3 sequence (DNA): TGTGCCACCAGTGAGTCCAACAGAGGCCTCCACTTT.

The V gene is TRBV6-5, the J gene TRBJ1-6; D remains ambiguous. V was pared by 0 bases and J by 14 bases, with 8 bases between. CDR1 is MNHEY and CDR2 is SVGAGI in the germline V gene. This CDR3 has 12 amino acids. In DNA form, the CDR3 reads TGTGCCAGCAGTTACTCAGGGTTGACCCTCCACTTT. Translated, it gives CASSYSGLTLHF.

This clonotype was seen repeatedly, ten times or more. The chain has TRBV6-1 and TRBJ1-1; weak D call: TRBD1 (5 bases). Germline lookup yields CDR1 MNHNS and CDR2 SASEGT. CDR3 length: 14 amino acids. V was shortened by 3 bases and J by 5 bases, with 13 bases between the two germline ends. CDR3 loop: CASSDLVGVTEAFF. CDR3 nucleotide sequence: TGTGCCAGCAGTGACCTTGTGGGGGTAACTGAAGCTTTCTTT.

The rearrangement uses TRBV10-2 and TRBJ2-7; D uncertain. With 4 bases removed from V and 9 bases from J, the gap between germline ends came to 19 bases. Germline V CDR1 and CDR2: WSHSY, SAAADI. CDR3 length: 14 amino acids. CDR3 protein: CASSAASPSLGQYF. The CDR3 bases are TGCGCCAGCAGTGCGGCTAGTCCGTCCCTCGGGCAGTACTTC.

The gene calls are TRBV6-1 and TRBJ2-1, with a weak D call TRBD1 (6 bases). Trimming cost V 8 bases and J 0 bases, with 14 bases left between them. This CDR3 has 15 residues. Germline V gene sequence: CDR1 MNHNS, CDR2 SASEGT. The chain's CDR3 is CASGTFRSSYNEQFF. The CDR3 DNA reads TGTGCCAGCGGGACATTTAGGAGCTCCTACAATGAGCAGTTCTTC.

The chain carries TRBV5-1 and TRBJ2-1; the D gene is possibly TRBD2 (5 bases). Germline CDR1 SGHRS, CDR2 YFSETQ. The ends were cut back, 1 base at V and 5 bases at J, with 10 bases in the middle. There are 14 residues in the CDR3. CDR3 residues: CASSLTGWNNEQFF. In nucleotides, the CDR3 is TGCGCCAGCAGCTTGACGGGGTGGAACAATGAGCAGTTCTTC.

The gene calls are TRBV27 and TRBJ1-5, with 8 bases fitting TRBD1. V was pared by 1 base and J by 7 bases, with 6 bases of the junction left unmatched. Per germline, CDR1 MNHEY and CDR2 SMNVEV (reference sequence). This CDR3 spans 15 amino acids. The CDR3 is CASSLLSDREQPQHF. The CDR3 coding sequence is TGTGCCAGCAGTTTATTATCGGACAGGGAACAGCCCCAGCATTTT.

This clonotype has a single count. Possible read error: a much larger clone is one base away. The V call is TRBV5-4, the J call TRBJ1-2; no clear D gene. The germline gives CDR1 SGHNT, CDR2 YYREEE (reference sequence). The CDR3 runs 16 residues. The CDR3 loop reads CSSSWGEGFANYGYTF. The CDR3 DNA reads as TGTTCCAGCAGCTGGGGTGAAGGGTTTGCTAACTATGGCTACACCTTC.

This clonotype was seen repeatedly, ten times or more. The J gene is TRBJ1-1, the V gene TRBV20-1; TRBD1 matches 11 bases. V gave up 2 bases and J gave up 8 bases; unmatched junction bases: 7. Germline CDR1 DFQATT, CDR2 SNEGSKA (reference sequence). The CDR3 spans 14 residues. The chain's CDR3 is CSARPGTGGREAFF. CDR3 in DNA: TGCAGTGCTAGACCAGGGACAGGGGGTAGGGAAGCTTTCTTT.

A note on this clonotype: The germline gene is not matched at one end of the junction; a read error may be the cause. The rearrangement joins TRBV2 to TRBJ1-1, with TRBD1 as a possible D gene (5 bases). Germline CDR1 SNHLY, CDR2 FYNNEI. There are 12 residues in the CDR3. CDR3 region: CASKGWDAETFF. Here the CDR3 DNA reads TGTGCCAGCAAGGGTTGGGACGCTGAAACTTTCTTT.

This clonotype has at least ten counts. The chain uses TRBV12-5 and TRBJ2-7, with no clear D. V lost 5 bases and J lost 4, with 15 bases in between. CDR3 length: 14 residues. Germline V gene lookup returns CDR1 LGHNT and CDR2 FRNRAP. CDR3 sequence: CASGPPLQEYEQYF. The CDR3 region has the DNA TGTGCTAGTGGTCCACCCCTACAAGAGTACGAGCAGTACTTC.

This clonotype was observed at least ten times. V gene TRBV9 combines with J gene TRBJ2-3; 7 bases align to TRBD2. The germline V gene encodes CDR1 SGDLS and CDR2 YYNGEE. The CDR3 covers 16 residues. The junction had 6 bases not matched to a gene; V was cut back by 0 bases and J by 2 bases. The CDR3 DNA reads as TGTGCCAGCAGCGTAGAGGGGACTACTATCACAGATACGCAGTATTTT. Its translation: CASSVEGTTITDTQYF.

The chain joins TRBV11-1 to TRBJ2-7, with 11 positions matching TRBD2. The V gene end was trimmed by 5 bases and the J gene end by 2 bases; junction bases not matched to a gene: 8. This CDR3 region has 16 residues. Germline loops: CDR1 SGHAT, CDR2 FQDESV (reference sequence). The CDR3 here is CASSPNSGRAPYEQYF. The CDR3 DNA sequence: TGTGCCAGCAGCCCTAATAGCGGGAGGGCCCCCTACGAGCAGTACTTC.

The J gene is TRBJ2-5, the V gene TRBV9; D is uncertain. The CDR3 totals 15 residues. CDR1 is SGDLS and CDR2 is YYNGEE in the germline V gene. Trimming pared 0 bases from V and 2 bases from J, leaving 11 bases between. The CDR3 DNA sequence: TGTGCCAGCAGCGTAGCTGGAGTCACTCAAGAGACCCAGTACTTC. Protein sequence: CASSVAGVTQETQYF.

CDR3 sequence reads: CASSETPEGRAVSNQPQHF. CDR3 in DNA: TGTGCCAGCAGTGAAACCCCCGAGGGGAGGGCGGTGAGCAATCAGCCCCAGCATTTT. This chain uses TRBV6-1 with TRBJ1-5; weak D call: TRBD1 (5 bases). Trimming cost V 2 bases and J 1 base, with 21 bases left between them. CDR3 length: 19 amino acids. In germline, CDR1 is MNHNS, CDR2 SASEGT.

The J gene is TRBJ1-3, the V gene TRBV29-1; D is undetermined. This CDR3 is 14 amino acids long. Germline V lookup: CDR1 SQVTM, CDR2 ANQGSEA. Trimming took off 2 bases at V and 1 base at J, with 9 bases between the two ends. The CDR3 bases are TGCAGCGTTGAATTCCCAGGTTCTGGAAACACCATATATTTT. Translated: CSVEFPGSGNTIYF.

The genes are TRBV9 and TRBJ2-7; 8 bases fit TRBD2. Germline V gene data show CDR1 as SGDLS and CDR2 as YYNGEE. The CDR3 covers 16 residues. V trimming: 1 base; J trimming: 4 bases; junction bases outside the gene matches: 10. CDR3 DNA sequence: TGTGCCAGCAGCGTAACTAGCGGATACGTGGAGTACGAGCAGTACTTC. Its protein is CASSVTSGYVEYEQYF.

V is TRBV10-3 and J is TRBJ1-5; 7 positions match TRBD1. The CDR3 extends over 14 amino acids. The V segment lost 5 bases and the J segment 5 bases; nucleotides outside the gene matches: 6. Germline V gives CDR1 ENHRY, CDR2 SYGVKD. The CDR3 DNA sequence: TGTGCCATCAGTCGTAAGGGGGCTGATCAGCCCCAGCATTTT. Its translation: CAISRKGADQPQHF.

This clonotype was detected many times. V is TRBV6-1 and J is TRBJ1-2; no reliable D call. The germline V and J ends were trimmed by 2 bases and 8 bases, with 18 bases remaining between them. This CDR3 contains 15 residues. Germline lookup yields CDR1 MNHNS and CDR2 SASEGT. The CDR3 reads CASSELGPKGFGYTF. In DNA, the CDR3 is TGTGCCAGCAGTGAACTGGGCCCGAAGGGTTTCGGCTACACCTTC.

The genes are TRBV4-2 and TRBJ1-6, with D tentatively TRBD1 (6 bases). V was clipped by 3 bases and J by 8 bases, with 14 bases between them. The CDR3 runs to 15 residues. Germline V gene sequence: CDR1 LGHNA, CDR2 YNFKEQ. CDR3: CASSQEDRRDSPLHF. The CDR3 DNA reads as TGTGCCAGCAGCCAGGAGGACAGAAGAGATTCACCCCTCCACTTT.

This chain links TRBV25-1 with TRBJ2-7, with 11 bases aligning to TRBD1. This CDR3 region has 14 residues. Germline lookup yields CDR1 MGHDK and CDR2 SYGVNS. V shed 4 bases and J 5 bases; nucleotides not matched to a gene: 4. The CDR3 sequence is CASSGGGQGDEQYF. CDR3 bases: TGTGCCAGCAGTGGGGGGGGACAGGGGGACGAGCAGTACTTC.

This clonotype was found a few times. One base away lies a much larger clone, so this may be a sequencing read error. V gene TRBV10-3 combines with J gene TRBJ1-3; 8 positions match TRBD1. This CDR3 is built from 14 residues. Germline CDR1 ENHRY, CDR2 SYGVKD. V dropped 3 bases and J dropped 4; count of bases not matched to a gene: 2. As DNA, the CDR3 is TGTGCCATCAGTGAACACAGGGGGGGAAACACCATATATTTT. Translating it yields CAISEHRGGNTIYF.

V gene TRBV20-1 combines with J gene TRBJ2-2; the D is unclear. The V gene's germline CDR1 is DFQATT and CDR2 SNEGSKA (reference sequence). Trimming cost V 3 bases and J 1 base, with 3 bases left between them. The CDR3 sequence is 12 residues long. CDR3 bases: TGCAGTGCTAGTCAGAACACCGGGGAGCTGTTTTTT. This codes for CSASQNTGELFF.

The gene calls are TRBV4-3 and TRBJ2-1; D is unresolved. V was cut by 8 bases and J by 9 bases, with 8 bases left in between. Germline V gene data show CDR1 as LGHNA and CDR2 as YSLEER. The CDR3 consists of 10 residues. Here the CDR3 DNA reads TGCGCCAGCGGCGGCGGTGAGCAGTTCTTC. Amino acid sequence: CASGGGEQFF.

The chain has TRBV29-1 and TRBJ2-1; D remains unclear. From germline, CDR1 is SQVTM and CDR2 ANQGSEA. The CDR3 is made up of 13 amino acids. V lost 4 bases and J 2 bases, leaving 9 bases between the germline ends. The CDR3, as DNA: TGCAGCGTTGCGCGACTCCCCTACAATGAGCAGTTCTTC. This translates into CSVARLPYNEQFF.